This is a list of T cell receptor beta chains from one sample in a study of blood T cell repertoires in COVID-19. Using immunoSEQ multiplex PCR, the repertoire was profiled, and TCRdb retains in-frame clones only, with some absent. The table has about 190,000 clones, roughly 84% seen once; the top ten hold over 9.5%. The specimen was peripheral blood. The receptor source for this set is a woman of 80 years or more with active or convalescent COVID-19. Each CDR3 is given with its conserved first and last residue. The order of the fields is J gene, clone size, V gene, D gene, CDR3 protein, CDR3 DNA. A D gene is named only where the DNA matches it firmly. Clone size is given for some rows only: seen once, a few or many times, or a class if the clone is expanded.

j_gene: TRBJ1-4
abundance: -
v_gene: TRBV18
d_gene: TRBD1
CDR3aa: CASSPPGQGQKLFF
CDR3nt: TGTGCCAGCTCACCCCCGGGACAGGGACAAAAACTGTTTTTT

j_gene: TRBJ1-1
abundance: -
v_gene: TRBV9
d_gene: -
CDR3aa: CASSVEADWTEAFF
CDR3nt: TGTGCCAGCAGCGTGGAGGCCGATTGGACTGAAGCTTTCTTT

j_gene: TRBJ2-1
abundance: -
v_gene: TRBV30
d_gene: TRBD1
CDR3aa: CAFKTGTLFGEQFF
CDR3nt: TGTGCCTTCAAGACAGGGACCTTGTTCGGTGAGCAGTTCTTC

j_gene: TRBJ2-5
abundance: few
v_gene: TRBV23-1
d_gene: TRBD1
CDR3aa: CASSQSRGTGDLETQYF
CDR3nt: TGCGCCAGCAGTCAATCGCGGGGGACAGGGGATTTAGAGACCCAGTACTTC

j_gene: TRBJ2-1
abundance: -
v_gene: TRBV4-1
d_gene: TRBD2
CDR3aa: CASSQGLAGGLPSYNEQFF
CDR3nt: TGCGCCAGCAGCCAGGGACTAGCGGGAGGGCTCCCCTCCTACAATGAGCAGTTCTTC

j_gene: TRBJ2-5
abundance: -
v_gene: TRBV5-1
d_gene: -
CDR3aa: CASSDVSGQETQYF
CDR3nt: TGCGCCAGCAGCGACGTGTCGGGCCAAGAGACCCAGTACTTC

j_gene: TRBJ2-2
abundance: -
v_gene: TRBV7-3
d_gene: -
CDR3aa: CATHRNSGNTGELFF
CDR3nt: TGTGCCACCCATAGGAATAGCGGGAACACCGGGGAGCTGTTTTTT

j_gene: TRBJ1-1
abundance: -
v_gene: TRBV5-4
d_gene: TRBD1
CDR3aa: CASSLWTGANTEAFF
CDR3nt: TGTGCCAGCAGCTTGTGGACAGGGGCCAACACTGAAGCTTTCTTT

j_gene: TRBJ1-2
abundance: -
v_gene: TRBV14
d_gene: -
CDR3aa: CASSQDLLYGYTF
CDR3nt: TGTGCCAGCAGCCAAGATCTCCTCTATGGCTACACCTTC

j_gene: TRBJ2-1
abundance: -
v_gene: TRBV5-1
d_gene: TRBD2
CDR3aa: CASSLQLAGEVNEQFF
CDR3nt: TGCGCCAGCAGCTTACAACTAGCGGGAGAAGTTAATGAGCAGTTCTTC

j_gene: TRBJ1-3
abundance: -
v_gene: TRBV15
d_gene: -
CDR3aa: CATSRDLAGVGNTIYF
CDR3nt: TGTGCCACCAGCAGAGATCTCGCAGGGGTTGGAAACACCATATATTTT

j_gene: TRBJ2-1
abundance: -
v_gene: TRBV2
d_gene: TRBD2
CDR3aa: CASRQLAGVNEQFF
CDR3nt: TGTGCCAGCAGACAGTTAGCGGGAGTTAATGAGCAGTTCTTC

j_gene: TRBJ1-4
abundance: -
v_gene: TRBV6-1
d_gene: -
CDR3aa: CASSEPQGSNEKLFF
CDR3nt: TGTGCCAGCAGTGAGCCCCAGGGGTCTAATGAAAAACTGTTTTTT

j_gene: TRBJ1-1
abundance: few
v_gene: TRBV4-2
d_gene: -
CDR3aa: CASSQDEAEAFF
CDR3nt: TGTGCCAGCAGCCAAGATGAGGCTGAAGCTTTCTTT

j_gene: TRBJ1-2
abundance: -
v_gene: TRBV5-1
d_gene: -
CDR3aa: CASSYEGVDGYTF
CDR3nt: TGCGCCAGCAGCTACGAGGGGGTTGATGGCTACACCTTC

j_gene: TRBJ2-1
abundance: once
v_gene: TRBV7-6
d_gene: TRBD2
CDR3aa: CASSLKVGAGGHNEQFF
CDR3nt: TGTGCCAGCAGCTTAAAAGTGGGGGCGGGAGGGCACAATGAGCAGTTCTTC

j_gene: TRBJ1-4
abundance: -
v_gene: TRBV5-6
d_gene: TRBD1
CDR3aa: CASSPEGRTGREKLFF
CDR3nt: TGTGCCAGCAGCCCCGAGGGGCGGACAGGGAGAGAAAAACTGTTTTTT

j_gene: TRBJ1-5
abundance: -
v_gene: TRBV5-4
d_gene: -
CDR3aa: CASSLDGDQPQHF
CDR3nt: TGTGCCAGCAGTCTAGACGGTGATCAGCCCCAGCATTTT

j_gene: TRBJ2-7
abundance: -
v_gene: TRBV6-5
d_gene: -
CDR3aa: CASRHREPYEQYF
CDR3nt: TGTGCCAGCAGACACAGGGAACCCTACGAGCAGTACTTC

j_gene: TRBJ2-7
abundance: once
v_gene: TRBV28
d_gene: -
CDR3aa: CASSSWENEQYF
CDR3nt: TGTGCCAGCAGTTCGTGGGAGAACGAGCAGTACTTC

j_gene: TRBJ1-1
abundance: -
v_gene: TRBV9
d_gene: -
CDR3aa: CASSVAGINTEAFF
CDR3nt: TGTGCCAGCAGCGTAGCAGGGATAAACACTGAAGCTTTCTTT

j_gene: TRBJ2-2
abundance: -
v_gene: TRBV19
d_gene: -
CDR3aa: CASSIASRAVGELFF
CDR3nt: TGTGCCAGTAGTATAGCATCCAGGGCCGTCGGGGAGCTGTTTTTT

j_gene: TRBJ2-7
abundance: few
v_gene: TRBV13
d_gene: TRBD2
CDR3aa: CASSLGLGTSGADEQYF
CDR3nt: TGTGCCAGCAGCTTAGGCCTGGGGACTAGCGGGGCAGACGAGCAGTACTTC

j_gene: TRBJ2-7
abundance: -
v_gene: TRBV5-1
d_gene: -
CDR3aa: CASSLGQSSYEQYF
CDR3nt: TGCGCCAGCAGCTTGGGACAGTCCTCCTACGAGCAGTACTTC

j_gene: TRBJ2-5
abundance: -
v_gene: TRBV5-1
d_gene: TRBD1
CDR3aa: CASSPLTGGLGETQYF
CDR3nt: TGCGCCAGCAGCCCGTTGACAGGGGGTTTGGGAGAGACCCAGTACTTC

j_gene: TRBJ1-1
abundance: -
v_gene: TRBV5-1
d_gene: -
CDR3aa: CASSLGAGYTEAFF
CDR3nt: TGCGCCAGCAGCTTGGGGGCAGGGTACACTGAAGCTTTCTTT

j_gene: TRBJ1-3
abundance: many
v_gene: TRBV5-4
d_gene: -
CDR3aa: CASSVGARNSGNTIYF
CDR3nt: TGTGCCAGCAGCGTGGGGGCACGGAACTCTGGAAACACCATATATTTT

j_gene: TRBJ2-2
abundance: -
v_gene: TRBV7-9
d_gene: TRBD2
CDR3aa: CASSFTPGRGAGELFF
CDR3nt: TGTGCCAGCAGCTTCACCCCCGGGAGGGGCGCCGGGGAGCTGTTTTTT

j_gene: TRBJ2-1
abundance: -
v_gene: TRBV10-3
d_gene: TRBD2
CDR3aa: CAISESRLAGGPSSYNEQFF
CDR3nt: TGTGCCATCAGTGAGTCGCGGCTAGCGGGAGGTCCTAGCTCCTACAATGAGCAGTTCTTC

j_gene: TRBJ1-1
abundance: -
v_gene: TRBV19
d_gene: -
CDR3aa: CASSRGREGRTEAFF
CDR3nt: TGTGCCAGTAGTAGGGGGAGGGAGGGACGGACTGAAGCTTTCTTT

j_gene: TRBJ1-2
abundance: -
v_gene: TRBV6-5
d_gene: TRBD1
CDR3aa: CASRTTGRDGYTF
CDR3nt: TGTGCCAGCAGAACGACAGGGCGGGATGGCTACACCTTC

j_gene: TRBJ1-3
abundance: -
v_gene: TRBV29-1
d_gene: -
CDR3aa: CSVPSAAGNTIYF
CDR3nt: TGCAGCGTTCCCTCCGCGGCTGGAAACACCATATATTTT

j_gene: TRBJ1-1
abundance: -
v_gene: TRBV2
d_gene: -
CDR3aa: CASSERGNEAFF
CDR3nt: TGTGCCAGCAGTGAAAGAGGGAATGAAGCTTTCTTT

j_gene: TRBJ1-2
abundance: -
v_gene: TRBV5-1
d_gene: TRBD1
CDR3aa: CASSLDPGTGSYGYTF
CDR3nt: TGCGCCAGCAGCTTGGACCCCGGGACAGGATCCTATGGCTACACCTTC

j_gene: TRBJ1-5
abundance: once
v_gene: TRBV4-1
d_gene: TRBD1
CDR3aa: CASSHLDRAHQPQHF
CDR3nt: TGCGCCAGCAGCCACCTGGACAGGGCCCATCAGCCCCAGCATTTT

j_gene: TRBJ2-7
abundance: -
v_gene: TRBV5-6
d_gene: -
CDR3aa: CASSLRGSYEQYF
CDR3nt: TGTGCCAGCAGCCTAAGGGGGTCCTACGAGCAGTACTTC

j_gene: TRBJ1-6
abundance: -
v_gene: TRBV9
d_gene: TRBD1
CDR3aa: CASSLRQGNSPLHF
CDR3nt: TGTGCCAGCAGCCTCCGACAGGGGAATTCACCCCTCCACTTT

j_gene: TRBJ1-1
abundance: -
v_gene: TRBV5-1
d_gene: TRBD1
CDR3aa: CASSRDSQNTEAFF
CDR3nt: TGCGCCAGCAGCAGGGACAGCCAGAACACTGAAGCTTTCTTT

j_gene: TRBJ2-1
abundance: -
v_gene: TRBV5-1
d_gene: -
CDR3aa: CASSLTSYNEQFF
CDR3nt: TGCGCCAGCAGCCTTACTAGCTACAATGAGCAGTTCTTC

j_gene: TRBJ1-5
abundance: -
v_gene: TRBV18
d_gene: TRBD1
CDR3aa: CASSPDRLNSNQPQHF
CDR3nt: TGTGCCAGCTCACCGGACAGGCTAAATAGCAATCAGCCCCAGCATTTT

j_gene: TRBJ1-3
abundance: -
v_gene: TRBV5-1
d_gene: -
CDR3aa: CASSLDGGSGNTIYF
CDR3nt: TGCGCCAGCAGCTTAGACGGAGGATCTGGAAACACCATATATTTT

j_gene: TRBJ2-1
abundance: -
v_gene: TRBV13
d_gene: TRBD2
CDR3aa: CASSYPSGTSARGQFF
CDR3nt: TGTGCCAGCAGCTATCCCTCGGGAACTAGCGCTAGGGGACAGTTCTTC

j_gene: TRBJ2-1
abundance: -
v_gene: TRBV5-1
d_gene: TRBD2
CDR3aa: CASSLYPAGELAGGDEQFF
CDR3nt: TGCGCCAGCAGCTTGTACCCGGCGGGGGAACTAGCGGGAGGGGATGAGCAGTTCTTC

j_gene: TRBJ2-1
abundance: -
v_gene: TRBV11-3
d_gene: -
CDR3aa: CASSLFSSAPYNEQFF
CDR3nt: TGTGCCAGCAGCTTATTTTCTAGCGCCCCCTACAATGAGCAGTTCTTC

j_gene: TRBJ2-1
abundance: -
v_gene: TRBV28
d_gene: TRBD2
CDR3aa: CASRGTSGYNEQFF
CDR3nt: TGTGCCAGCAGAGGGACTAGCGGGTACAATGAGCAGTTCTTC

j_gene: TRBJ2-5
abundance: -
v_gene: TRBV19
d_gene: TRBD1
CDR3aa: CASSIGAGGQETQYF
CDR3nt: TGTGCCAGTAGTATCGGCGCAGGGGGCCAAGAGACCCAGTACTTC

j_gene: TRBJ2-1
abundance: -
v_gene: TRBV9
d_gene: -
CDR3aa: CASSVANSPEQFF
CDR3nt: TGTGCCAGCAGCGTAGCTAATAGCCCTGAGCAGTTCTTC

j_gene: TRBJ1-2
abundance: -
v_gene: TRBV6-6
d_gene: -
CDR3aa: CASTYDTSLGYTF
CDR3nt: TGTGCCAGCACCTACGACACCTCCCTTGGCTACACCTTC

j_gene: TRBJ2-2
abundance: -
v_gene: TRBV9
d_gene: TRBD2
CDR3aa: CASSVVAGGLSGELFF
CDR3nt: TGTGCCAGCAGCGTAGTAGCGGGAGGGCTGTCCGGGGAGCTGTTTTTT

j_gene: TRBJ2-4
abundance: -
v_gene: TRBV6-1
d_gene: -
CDR3aa: CASSEISISAKNIQYF
CDR3nt: TGTGCCAGCAGTGAAATAAGCATTTCAGCCAAAAACATTCAGTACTTC

j_gene: TRBJ1-4
abundance: -
v_gene: TRBV5-8
d_gene: TRBD1
CDR3aa: CASSWGTGASEKLFF
CDR3nt: TGTGCCAGCAGCTGGGGGACAGGGGCTTCTGAAAAACTGTTTTTT

j_gene: TRBJ1-1
abundance: -
v_gene: TRBV5-1
d_gene: -
CDR3aa: CASSLAGTAGAEAFF
CDR3nt: TGCGCCAGCAGCTTGGCCGGGACGGCGGGGGCTGAAGCTTTCTTT

j_gene: TRBJ2-1
abundance: once
v_gene: TRBV5-4
d_gene: TRBD2
CDR3aa: CASSLPGGRGVYNEQFF
CDR3nt: TGTGCCAGCAGCTTACCGGGAGGCCGAGGAGTTTACAATGAGCAGTTCTTC

j_gene: TRBJ1-2
abundance: -
v_gene: TRBV5-4
d_gene: -
CDR3aa: CASSLVTGFDYGYTF
CDR3nt: TGTGCCAGCAGCTTGGTGACGGGATTCGACTATGGCTACACCTTC

j_gene: TRBJ2-7
abundance: -
v_gene: TRBV4-1
d_gene: -
CDR3aa: CASSRGSSYEQYF
CDR3nt: TGCGCCAGCAGCCGGGGCAGCTCCTACGAGCAGTACTTC

j_gene: TRBJ2-4
abundance: -
v_gene: TRBV4-1
d_gene: TRBD2
CDR3aa: CASSQVAGAGDIQYF
CDR3nt: TGCGCCAGCAGCCAAGTGGCGGGAGCGGGGGACATTCAGTACTTC